The TCR beta chain under discussion was sequenced for a study of T cell responses to AZD1222 COVID-19 vaccine. Here immunoSEQ multiplex PCR was the method, and the copy in TCRdb shows in-frame clones only, minus some. The sample holds about 110,000 clones; roughly 90% are singletons and the top ten take approximately 3.1%. V lost 0 bases to trimming and J lost 4 bases, with 8 bases between them. Germline V lookup: CDR1 SGHRS, CDR2 YFSETQ. The CDR3 runs to 14 residues. The sequenced sample was peripheral blood, obtained on day 0 of MenACWY control vaccination. The chain joins TRBV5-1 to TRBJ1-5; D unclear. The sequence was obtained from an adult in good health. The chain's CDR3 is CASSLDTENQPQHF. For the CDR3, the DNA is TGCGCCAGCAGCTTGGATACAGAAAATCAGCCCCAGCATTTT.